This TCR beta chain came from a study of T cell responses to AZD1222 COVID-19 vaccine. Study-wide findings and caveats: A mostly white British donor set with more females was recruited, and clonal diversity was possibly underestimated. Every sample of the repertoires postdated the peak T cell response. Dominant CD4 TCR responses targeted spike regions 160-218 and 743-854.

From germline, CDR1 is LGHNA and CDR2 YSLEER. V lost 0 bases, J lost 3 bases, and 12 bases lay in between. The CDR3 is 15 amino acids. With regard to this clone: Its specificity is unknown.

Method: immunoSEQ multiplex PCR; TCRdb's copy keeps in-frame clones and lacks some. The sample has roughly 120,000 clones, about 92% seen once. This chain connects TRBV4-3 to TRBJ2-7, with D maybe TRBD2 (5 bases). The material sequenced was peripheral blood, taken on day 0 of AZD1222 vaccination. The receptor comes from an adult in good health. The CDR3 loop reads CASSQDAGVYYEQYF. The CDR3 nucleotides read TGCGCCAGCAGCCAAGATGCCGGGGTTTACTACGAGCAGTACTTC.